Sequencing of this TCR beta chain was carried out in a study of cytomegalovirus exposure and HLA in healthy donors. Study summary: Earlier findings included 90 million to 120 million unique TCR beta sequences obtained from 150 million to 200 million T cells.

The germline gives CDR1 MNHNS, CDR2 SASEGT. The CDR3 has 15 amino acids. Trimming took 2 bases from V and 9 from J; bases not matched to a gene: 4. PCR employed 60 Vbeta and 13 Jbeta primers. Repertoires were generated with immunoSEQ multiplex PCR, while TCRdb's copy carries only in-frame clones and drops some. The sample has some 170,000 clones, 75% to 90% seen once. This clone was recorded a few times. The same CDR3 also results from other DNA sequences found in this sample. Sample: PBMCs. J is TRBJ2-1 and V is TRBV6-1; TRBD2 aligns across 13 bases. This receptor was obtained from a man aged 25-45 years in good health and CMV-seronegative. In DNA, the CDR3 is TGTGCCAGCAGTGAAAGGACTAGCGGGGGCTCTGAGCAGTTCTTC. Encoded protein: CASSERTSGGSEQFF.